The 25 T cell receptor beta chains given below trace back to one sample, sequenced in a study of blood T cell repertoires in COVID-19. The table came from immunoSEQ multiplex PCR; TCRdb's copy has only in-frame clones and leaves some out. The top ten hold roughly 6.6% of the sample, which has 350,000 to 450,000 clones, about 88% seen once. Sequencing was carried out using peripheral blood. The receptors come from a woman between 55 and 75 years old with COVID-19, enrolled during active disease.

The chain couples TRBV3-1 (or the pseudogene TRBV3-2) to TRBJ2-7; 10 positions match TRBD1. The CDR3 runs to 17 residues. Germline CDR1 reads LGHDT; CDR2 reads YNNKEL (reference sequence). V was pared by 7 bases and J by 0 bases, with 12 bases of the junction left unmatched. CDR3 nucleotides: TGTGCCAGCACCCTCTCCTCGACAGGGGGCTACTCCTACGAGCAGTACTTC. Protein: CASTLSSTGGYSYEQYF.

The rearrangement joins TRBV19 to TRBJ1-2; 7 positions agree with TRBD1. The CDR3 consists of 14 residues. Germline V gives CDR1 LNHDA, CDR2 SQIVND (reference sequence). The V segment lost 7 bases and the J segment 6 bases; nucleotides outside the gene matches: 11. The CDR3 nucleotides are TGTGCCAGTACCCCTACAGGGGTTTCGAATGGCTACACCTTC. This translates into CASTPTGVSNGYTF.

The chain joins TRBV30 to TRBJ1-1; 9 nucleotides line up with TRBD1. CDR1 is GTSNPN, CDR2 SVGIG, per germline (reference sequence). CDR3 size: 12 residues. V gave up 8 bases and J gave up 4 bases; unmatched junction bases: 5. The DNA of the CDR3 is TGTGCCGGGGACAGGGCCATCACTGAAGCTTTCTTT. Amino acids: CAGDRAITEAFF. Full variable domain (missing parts from reference TRBV30 and TRBJ1-1): SQTIHQWPATLVQPVGSPLSLECTVEGTSNPNLYWYRQAAGRGLQLLFYSVGIGQISSEVPQNLSASRPQDRQFILSSKKLLLSDSGFYLCAGDRAITEAFFGQGTRLTVV.

The chain employs TRBV3-1 (or the pseudogene TRBV3-2) and TRBJ2-1, with TRBD1 matching 8 bases. The germline gives CDR1 LGHDT, CDR2 YNNKEL (reference sequence). This CDR3 has 13 amino acids. J was trimmed by 5 bases and V by 7 bases; bases with no gene match: 4. The chain's CDR3 is CASNDRGDNEQFF. The DNA for the CDR3 is TGTGCCAGCAACGACAGGGGAGACAATGAGCAGTTCTTC.

The gene calls are TRBV28 and TRBJ1-3, with 9 bases that match TRBD1. Looked up from germline, CDR1 is MDHEN and CDR2 is SYDVKM. V gave up 6 bases and J gave up 1 base; unmatched junction bases: 7. The CDR3 loop spans 16 amino acids. CDR3 protein: CASRTTGTGSGNTIYF. The CDR3 nucleotides are TGTGCCAGCAGAACAACCGGGACAGGGTCTGGAAACACCATATATTTT.

The chain couples TRBV11-2 to TRBJ2-1, with 7 positions matching TRBD2. There are 17 residues in the CDR3. The germline CDR1 and CDR2 sequences are SGHAT and FQNNGV. V was pared by 1 base and J by 0 bases, with 6 bases of the junction left unmatched. The CDR3 loop is CASSLGLAEYSYNEQFF. The CDR3 bases are TGTGCCAGCAGCTTAGGCCTAGCGGAATACTCCTACAATGAGCAGTTCTTC.

J is TRBJ1-2 and V is TRBV6-2 or TRBV6-3; 8 nucleotides match TRBD1. There are 14 residues in the CDR3. CDR1 is MNHEY and CDR2 is SVGEGT in the germline V gene. Trimming removed 0 bases from V and 8 bases from J; junction bases left unmatched: 5. In DNA, the CDR3 is TGTGCCAGCAGTTACTCGACAGGGGCGGGCGGCTACACCTTC. As protein: CASSYSTGAGGYTF.

The V gene is TRBV5-1, the J gene TRBJ1-4; 9 bases agree with TRBD1. V gave up 7 bases and J gave up 5 bases; unmatched junction bases: 3. This CDR3 is built from 13 residues. Per germline, CDR1 SGHRS and CDR2 YFSETQ. The CDR3 reads CASGDRANEKLFF. CDR3 coding DNA: TGCGCCAGCGGGGACAGGGCAAATGAAAAACTGTTTTTT.

This sequence joins TRBV29-1 and TRBJ1-1; D is unclear. Germline loops: CDR1 SQVTM, CDR2 ANQGSEA. The CDR3 has 16 amino acids. The V gene lost 3 bases and the J gene lost 6 bases, with 23 bases spanning the gap. CDR3 bases: TGCAGCGTTGACGCAGGTCCGGCCCCGGTAGGCGCTGAAGCTTTCTTT. Amino acid sequence: CSVDAGPAPVGAEAFF. The whole variable domain, remainder taken from reference TRBV29-1 and TRBJ1-1, is SAVISQKPSRDICQRGTSLTIQCQVDSQVTMMFWYRQQPGQSLTLIATANQGSEATYESGFVIDKFPISRPNLTFSTLTVSNMSPEDSSIYLCSVDAGPAPVGAEAFFGQGTRLTVV.

The rearrangement links TRBV3-1 (or the pseudogene TRBV3-2) to TRBJ1-2, with TRBD1 matching 10 bases. This CDR3 has 14 amino acids. J gave up 6 bases and V 4 bases, and 5 bases lay outside the gene matches. Germline values: CDR1 LGHDT, CDR2 YNNKEL (reference sequence). This CDR3 reads CASSRLGQGDGYTF. The CDR3 DNA sequence: TGTGCCAGCAGCCGCCTTGGACAGGGGGATGGCTACACCTTC.

A remark on this clone: This specimen includes other DNA sequences encoding the same CDR3. V gene TRBV27 combines with J gene TRBJ1-2; 7 nucleotides align to TRBD1. In germline, CDR1 is MNHEY, CDR2 SMNVEV (reference sequence). V lost 4 bases to trimming and J lost 0 bases; unmatched junction nucleotides: 2. CDR3 size: 14 residues. Here the CDR3 DNA reads TGTGCCAGCAGTTGGGGACAGTCTAACTATGGCTACACCTTC. Its protein is CASSWGQSNYGYTF.

The chain joins TRBV15 to TRBJ1-6; D call uncertain. Germline CDR1 reads LNHNV; CDR2 reads YYDKDF (reference sequence). The V end lost 3 bases, the J end lost 8 bases, and 5 bases lay between the germline ends. This CDR3 is 12 amino acids long. The CDR3 coding sequence is TGTGCCACCAGCAGGGCAGATTCACCCCTCCACTTT. Translating it yields CATSRADSPLHF.

In regard to this clone: A junction end diverges from the germline sequence, so it may reflect a read error. The chain is built from TRBV7-3 and TRBJ2-5; D might be TRBD1 (6 bases). CDR3 size: 14 residues. From germline, CDR1 is SGHTA and CDR2 FQGTGA. The CDR3 DNA is TGTGTCAGCAGCCCCGGACAGATACAAGAGACCCAGTACTTC. Amino acid sequence: CVSSPGQIQETQYF.

The chain employs TRBV5-1 and TRBJ2-4; D is perhaps TRBD1 (6 bases). The germline V gene has CDR1 SGHRS and CDR2 YFSETQ. V gave up 2 bases and J gave up 8 bases, with 14 bases separating them. This CDR3 region has 14 residues. Here the CDR3 reads CASSLGQSEDIQYF. The CDR3 DNA follows: TGCGCCAGCAGCTTAGGACAGTCGGAAGACATTCAGTACTTC.

V gene TRBV5-5 combines with J gene TRBJ2-2; tentative D call: TRBD1 (5 bases). The germline V gene has CDR1 SGHKS and CDR2 YYEKEE (reference sequence). The CDR3 is made up of 16 amino acids. The V end lost 2 bases, the J end lost 3 bases, and 14 bases lay between the germline ends. CDR3 in amino acids: CASSLIGQGYTGELFF. The CDR3 bases are TGTGCCAGCAGCTTAATTGGGCAGGGTTACACCGGGGAGCTGTTTTTT.

The rearrangement links TRBV6-5 to TRBJ1-2, with D perhaps TRBD1 (5 bases). The CDR3 has 13 residues. V gave up 0 bases and J gave up 10 bases, with 12 bases separating them. CDR1 and CDR2 (germline): MNHEY, SVGAGI. CDR3 in DNA: TGTGCCAGCAGTTACTCGGGCAGGGCGGACTACACCTTC. This encodes CASSYSGRADYTF.

The gene calls are TRBV3-1 (or the pseudogene TRBV3-2) and TRBJ2-5; TRBD1 matches at 7 bases. Germline CDR1 is LGHDT and CDR2 is YNNKEL (reference sequence). With V trimmed by 0 bases and J by 7 bases, 8 bases remained unmatched. The CDR3 is 15 amino acids. This CDR3 reads CASSQDAGRGRTQYF. The DNA for the CDR3 is TGTGCCAGCAGCCAAGATGCGGGCAGGGGGAGGACCCAGTACTTC.

The table lists this clone with a count of one. This rearrangement joins TRBV27 to TRBJ2-7, with D unresolved. V lost 5 bases and J 6 bases, leaving 8 bases between the germline ends. From germline, CDR1 is MNHEY and CDR2 SMNVEV (reference sequence). There are 11 residues in the CDR3. The CDR3 DNA reads as TGTGCCAGCAGTCTCCCCCCCGAGCAGTACTTC. It specifies CASSLPPEQYF.

The V and J genes are TRBV19 and TRBJ1-2; D might be TRBD1 (5 bases). The CDR3 length is 12 residues. Germline V lookup: CDR1 LNHDA, CDR2 SQIVND (reference sequence). The V and J ends lost 7 bases and 8 bases respectively, with 14 bases between them. Written as DNA, the CDR3 is TGTGCCAGTACCTTGCGGGGGGAAGGCTACACCTTC. Translating it yields CASTLRGEGYTF.

V is TRBV12-3 or TRBV12-4 and J is TRBJ2-5; maybe TRBD1 (7 bases). The CDR3 runs to 13 residues. Trimming stripped 2 bases from V and 7 bases from J, with 11 bases between. CDR3 nucleotides: TGTGCCAGCAGTTTATTCCAGGGGGGGACCCAGTACTTC. It is translated as CASSLFQGGTQYF.

J is TRBJ2-2 and V is TRBV5-1; D is undetermined. Deletions cut 4 bases from V and 3 bases from J, with 7 bases between. This CDR3 comprises 13 residues. Germline V gene data show CDR1 as SGHRS and CDR2 as YFSETQ. The CDR3 loop is CASSRQDTGELFF. For the CDR3, the DNA is TGCGCCAGCAGCCGACAAGACACCGGGGAGCTGTTTTTT.

V is TRBV19 and J is TRBJ2-7; 7 positions match TRBD1. Germline V lookup: CDR1 LNHDA, CDR2 SQIVND (reference sequence). The CDR3 length is 14 residues. J gave up 4 bases and V 4 bases, and 7 bases lay outside the gene matches. CDR3 protein: CASSTTGVHYEQYF. Here the CDR3 DNA reads TGTGCCAGTAGTACAACAGGGGTCCATTACGAGCAGTACTTC.

The chain carries TRBV4-1 and TRBJ1-5; possible D gene TRBD1, 6 bases. Germline V gene sequence: CDR1 MGHRA, CDR2 YSYEKL. The CDR3 loop spans 15 amino acids. Trimming stripped 6 bases from V and 1 base from J, with 13 bases between. Here the CDR3 DNA reads TGCGCCAGCAGTCCAACAGGGTACAGCAATCAGCCCCAGCATTTT. It codes for CASSPTGYSNQPQHF.

The chain links TRBV6-5 to TRBJ2-2, with 7 bases identical to TRBD1. This CDR3 has 15 residues. With V trimmed by 6 bases and J by 5 bases, 9 bases remained unmatched. Germline loops: CDR1 MNHEY, CDR2 SVGAGI. The CDR3 protein is CASRPTGTATGELFF. Written as DNA, the CDR3 is TGTGCCAGCAGACCCACCGGGACAGCAACCGGGGAGCTGTTTTTT.

This chain joins TRBV23-1 and TRBJ2-7; 7 nucleotides agree with TRBD1. TRBV23-1 is noted as an ORF with a role that remains uncertain. With V trimmed by 6 bases and J by 5 bases, 10 bases remained unmatched. The CDR3 has 14 residues. CDR3 sequence (DNA): TGCGCCAGCAGCCTGTGGGACAGAAATCACGAGCAGTACTTC. Translation: CASSLWDRNHEQYF.